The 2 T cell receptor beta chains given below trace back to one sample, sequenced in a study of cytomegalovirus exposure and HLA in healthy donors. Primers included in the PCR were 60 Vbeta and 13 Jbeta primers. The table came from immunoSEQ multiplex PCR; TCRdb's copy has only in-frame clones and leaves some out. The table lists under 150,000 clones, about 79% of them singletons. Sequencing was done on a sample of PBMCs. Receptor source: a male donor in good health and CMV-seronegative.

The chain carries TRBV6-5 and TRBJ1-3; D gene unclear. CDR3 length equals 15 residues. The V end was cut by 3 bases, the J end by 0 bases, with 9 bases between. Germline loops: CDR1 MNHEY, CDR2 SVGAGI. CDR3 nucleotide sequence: TGTGCCAGCAGTTATGCCCGGGGCTCTGGAAACACCATATATTTT. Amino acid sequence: CASSYARGSGNTIYF.

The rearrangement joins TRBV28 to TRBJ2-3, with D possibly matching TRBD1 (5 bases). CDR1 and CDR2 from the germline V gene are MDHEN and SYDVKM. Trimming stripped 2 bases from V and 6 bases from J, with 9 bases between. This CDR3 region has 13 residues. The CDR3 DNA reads TGTGCCAGCAGTTTACAGGGTTACGATACGCAGTATTTT. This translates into CASSLQGYDTQYF.